This T cell receptor (beta chain) was captured in a study of persistence of HIV-infected CD4 T cells. This was the immunoSEQ version 4 assay in survey mode. Produced via immunoSEQ multiplex PCR; TCRdb's table is partial and in-frame only. The data show 25,000 to 40,000 clones, 82% seen once. Study-level points and caveats: Degenerate expanded CDR3beta sequences were enriched among CMV- and Gag-responding cells.

The CDR3 covers 12 residues. CDR1 and CDR2 (germline): ENHRY, SYGVKD. V gave up 5 bases and J gave up 6 bases, with 11 bases separating them. As to this clone: Its specificity is not known.

The stimulus was an HIV-1 Gag 15-mer peptide pool, 0.85 to 1 ug/peptide/mL. Memory cells lacking CD40L and CD69 with high CD45RO were sorted. This sequence was found in an adult woman with HIV who was CMV-seropositive. The specimen was CD4+ T cells sorted from PBMCs after approximately 19-hour stimulation, collected from a patient who received antiretroviral therapy. This rearrangement joins TRBV10-3 to TRBJ2-7; D is undetermined. The CDR3: CAISLTSSEQYF. CDR3 sequence (DNA): TGTGCCATCAGTCTGACATCTTCCGAGCAGTACTTC.